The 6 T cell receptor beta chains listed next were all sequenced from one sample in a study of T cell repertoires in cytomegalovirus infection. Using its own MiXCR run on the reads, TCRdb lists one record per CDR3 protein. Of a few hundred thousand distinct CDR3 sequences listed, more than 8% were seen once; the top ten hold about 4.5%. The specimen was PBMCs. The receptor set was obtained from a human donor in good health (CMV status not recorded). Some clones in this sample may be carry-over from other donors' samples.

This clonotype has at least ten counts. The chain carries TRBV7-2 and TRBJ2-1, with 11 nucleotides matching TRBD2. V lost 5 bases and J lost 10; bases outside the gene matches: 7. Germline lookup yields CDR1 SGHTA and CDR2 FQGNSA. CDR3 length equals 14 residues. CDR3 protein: CASSPRLAGREQFF. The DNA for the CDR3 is TGTGCCAGCAGCCCCCGACTAGCGGGACGGGAGCAGTTCTTC.

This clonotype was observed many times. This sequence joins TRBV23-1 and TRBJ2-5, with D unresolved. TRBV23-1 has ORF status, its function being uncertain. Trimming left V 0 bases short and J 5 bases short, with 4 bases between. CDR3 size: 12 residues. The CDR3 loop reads CASSQSQETQYF. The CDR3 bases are TGCGCCAGCAGTCAATCCCAGGAGACCCAGTACTTC.

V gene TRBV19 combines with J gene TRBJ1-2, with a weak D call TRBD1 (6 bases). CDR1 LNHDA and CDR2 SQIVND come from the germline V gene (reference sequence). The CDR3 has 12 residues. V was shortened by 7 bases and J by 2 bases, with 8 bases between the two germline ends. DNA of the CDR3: TGTGCCAGTACAACAGGGAACTATGGCTACACCTTC. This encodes CASTTGNYGYTF.

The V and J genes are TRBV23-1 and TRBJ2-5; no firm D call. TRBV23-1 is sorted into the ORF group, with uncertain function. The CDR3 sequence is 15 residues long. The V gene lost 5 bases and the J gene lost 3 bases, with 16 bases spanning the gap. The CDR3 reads CASSETCLGEETQYF. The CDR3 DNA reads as TGCGCCAGCAGTGAAACCTGCTTGGGTGAAGAGACCCAGTACTTC.

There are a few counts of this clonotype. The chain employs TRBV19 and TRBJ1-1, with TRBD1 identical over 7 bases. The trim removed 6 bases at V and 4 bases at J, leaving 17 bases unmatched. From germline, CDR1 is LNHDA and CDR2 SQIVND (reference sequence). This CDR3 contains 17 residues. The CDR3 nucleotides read TGTGCCAGTAGCCTGGGACATATGACAGGGAGGGGCACTGAAGCTTTCTTT. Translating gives CASSLGHMTGRGTEAFF.

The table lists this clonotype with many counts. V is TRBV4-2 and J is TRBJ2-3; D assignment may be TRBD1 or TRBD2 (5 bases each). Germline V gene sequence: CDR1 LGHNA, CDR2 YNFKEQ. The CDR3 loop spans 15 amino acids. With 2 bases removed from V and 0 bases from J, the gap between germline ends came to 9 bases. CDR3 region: CASSQIGDSTDTQYF. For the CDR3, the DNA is TGTGCCAGCAGCCAAATCGGGGACAGCACAGATACGCAGTATTTT.